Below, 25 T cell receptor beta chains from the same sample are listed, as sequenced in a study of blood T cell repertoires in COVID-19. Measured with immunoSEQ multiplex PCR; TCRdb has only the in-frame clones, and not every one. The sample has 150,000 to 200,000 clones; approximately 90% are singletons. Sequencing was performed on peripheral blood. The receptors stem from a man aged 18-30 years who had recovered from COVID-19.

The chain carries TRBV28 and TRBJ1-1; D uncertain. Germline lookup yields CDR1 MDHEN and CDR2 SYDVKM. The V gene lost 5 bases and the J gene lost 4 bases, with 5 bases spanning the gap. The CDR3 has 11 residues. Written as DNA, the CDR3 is TGTGCCAGCAGTCAGTCCACTGAAGCTTTCTTT. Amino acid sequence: CASSQSTEAFF. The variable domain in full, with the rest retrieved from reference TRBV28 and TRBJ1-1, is DVKVTQSSRYLVKRTGEKVFLECVQDMDHENMFWYRQDPGLGLRLIYFSYDVKMKEKGDIPEGYSVSREKKERFSLILESASTNQTSMYLCASSQSTEAFFGQGTRLTVV.

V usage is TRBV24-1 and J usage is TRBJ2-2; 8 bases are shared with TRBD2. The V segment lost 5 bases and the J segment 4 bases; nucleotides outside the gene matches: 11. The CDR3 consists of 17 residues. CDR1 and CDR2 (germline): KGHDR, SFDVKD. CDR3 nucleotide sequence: TGTGCCACCAGTGCGAAAGGGACTAGGCCTCGCACCGGGGAGCTGTTTTTT. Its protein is CATSAKGTRPRTGELFF.

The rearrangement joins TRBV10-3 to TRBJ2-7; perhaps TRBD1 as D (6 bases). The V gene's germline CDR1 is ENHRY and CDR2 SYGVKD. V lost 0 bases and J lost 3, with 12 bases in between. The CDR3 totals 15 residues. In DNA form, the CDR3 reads TGTGCCATCAGTGAGTCGTTCAGGGGAGACTACGAGCAGTACTTC. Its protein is CAISESFRGDYEQYF.

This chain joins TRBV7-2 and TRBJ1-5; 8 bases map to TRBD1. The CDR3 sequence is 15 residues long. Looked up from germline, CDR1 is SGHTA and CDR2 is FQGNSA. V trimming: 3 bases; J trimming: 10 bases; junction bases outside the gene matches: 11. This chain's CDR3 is CASSFTGQGADPQHF. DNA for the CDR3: TGTGCCAGCAGCTTTACCGGACAGGGTGCAGACCCCCAGCATTTT.

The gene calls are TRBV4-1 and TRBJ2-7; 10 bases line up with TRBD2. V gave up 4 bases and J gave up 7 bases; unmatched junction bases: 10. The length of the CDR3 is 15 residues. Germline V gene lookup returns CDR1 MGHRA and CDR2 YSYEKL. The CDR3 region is CASSLVSGRLGEQYF. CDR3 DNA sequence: TGCGCCAGCAGCCTCGTTAGCGGGAGGCTGGGAGAGCAGTACTTC.

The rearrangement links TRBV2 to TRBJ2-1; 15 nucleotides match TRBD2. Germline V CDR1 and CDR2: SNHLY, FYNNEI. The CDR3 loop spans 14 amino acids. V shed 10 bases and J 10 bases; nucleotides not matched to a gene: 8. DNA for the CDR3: TGTGCCATCAGGAAGGGGACTAGCGGGGGGGAGCAGTTCTTC. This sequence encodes CAIRKGTSGGEQFF.

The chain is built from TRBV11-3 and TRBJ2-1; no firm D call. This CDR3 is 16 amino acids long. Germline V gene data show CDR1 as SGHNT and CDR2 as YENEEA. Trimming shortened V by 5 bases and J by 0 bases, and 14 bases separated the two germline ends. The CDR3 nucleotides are TGTGCCAGCAGCCCAAGGCGTTCGGGCTCCTACAATGAGCAGTTCTTC. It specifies CASSPRRSGSYNEQFF.

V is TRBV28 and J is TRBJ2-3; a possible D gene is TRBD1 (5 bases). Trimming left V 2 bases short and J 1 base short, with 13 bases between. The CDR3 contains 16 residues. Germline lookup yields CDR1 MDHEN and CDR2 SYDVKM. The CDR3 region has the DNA TGTGCCAGCAGTTTACAGGGCCTTGGGGGCACAGATACGCAGTATTTT. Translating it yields CASSLQGLGGTDTQYF.

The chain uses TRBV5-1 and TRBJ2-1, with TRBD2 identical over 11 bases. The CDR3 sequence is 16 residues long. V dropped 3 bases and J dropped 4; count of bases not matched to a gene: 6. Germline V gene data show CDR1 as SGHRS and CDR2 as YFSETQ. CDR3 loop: CASSSLLAGDYNEQFF. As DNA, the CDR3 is TGCGCCAGCAGCTCCCTACTAGCGGGGGATTACAATGAGCAGTTCTTC.

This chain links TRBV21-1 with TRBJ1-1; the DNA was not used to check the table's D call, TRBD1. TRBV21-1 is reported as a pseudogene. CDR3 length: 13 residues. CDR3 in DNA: TGTGCCAGCACCGGGTGGACACCGTCTGAAGCTTTCTTT. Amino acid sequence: CASTGWTPSEAFF.

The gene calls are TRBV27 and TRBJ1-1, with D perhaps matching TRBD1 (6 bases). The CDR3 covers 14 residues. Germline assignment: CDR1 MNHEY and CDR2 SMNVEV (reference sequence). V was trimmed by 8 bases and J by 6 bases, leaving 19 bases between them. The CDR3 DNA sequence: TGTGCCAGCTCACTTGCCGGGGGGGCAGCTGAAGCTTTCTTT. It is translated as CASSLAGGAAEAFF.

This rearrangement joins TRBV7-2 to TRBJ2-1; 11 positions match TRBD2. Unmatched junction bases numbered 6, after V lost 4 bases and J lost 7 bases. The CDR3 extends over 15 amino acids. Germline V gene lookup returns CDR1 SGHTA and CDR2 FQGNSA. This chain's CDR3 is CASSSVAGGQNEQFF. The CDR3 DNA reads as TGTGCCAGCAGCTCCGTAGCGGGAGGGCAAAATGAGCAGTTCTTC.

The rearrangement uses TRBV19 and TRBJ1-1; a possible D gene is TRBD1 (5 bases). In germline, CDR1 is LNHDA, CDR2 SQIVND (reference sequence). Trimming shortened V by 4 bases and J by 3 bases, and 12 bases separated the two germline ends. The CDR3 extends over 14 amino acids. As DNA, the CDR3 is TGTGCCAGTAGTACTCAGGGTGGGGACACTGAAGCTTTCTTT. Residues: CASSTQGGDTEAFF.

CDR3 DNA sequence: TGTGCCAGCAAGGTAGAGCAGGGGGCGCTTGAGCAGTTCTTC. It is translated as CASKVEQGALEQFF. V gene TRBV11-1 combines with J gene TRBJ2-1, with 8 nucleotides matching TRBD1. The germline V gene has CDR1 SGHAT and CDR2 FQDESV (reference sequence). The CDR3 sequence is 14 residues long. The trim removed 7 bases at V and 9 bases at J, leaving 11 bases unmatched.

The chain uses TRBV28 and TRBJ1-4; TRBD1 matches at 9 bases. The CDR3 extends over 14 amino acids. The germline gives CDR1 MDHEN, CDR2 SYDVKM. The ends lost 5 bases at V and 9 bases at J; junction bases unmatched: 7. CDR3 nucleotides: TGTGCCAGCAGTGCGACAGGGGGTAACCAAAAACTGTTTTTT. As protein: CASSATGGNQKLFF.

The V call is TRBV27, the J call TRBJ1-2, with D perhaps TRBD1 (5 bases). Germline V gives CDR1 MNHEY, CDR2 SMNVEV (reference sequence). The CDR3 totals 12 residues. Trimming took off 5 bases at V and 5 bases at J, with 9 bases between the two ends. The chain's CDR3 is CASSQGWYGYTF. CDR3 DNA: TGTGCCAGCAGTCAGGGATGGTATGGCTACACCTTC.

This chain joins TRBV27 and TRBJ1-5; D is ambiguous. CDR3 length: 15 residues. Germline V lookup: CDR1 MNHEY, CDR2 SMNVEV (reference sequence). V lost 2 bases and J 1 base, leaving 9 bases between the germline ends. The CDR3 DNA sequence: TGTGCCAGCAGTTTAGCGGGTAGGAGCAATCAGCCCCAGCATTTT. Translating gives CASSLAGRSNQPQHF.

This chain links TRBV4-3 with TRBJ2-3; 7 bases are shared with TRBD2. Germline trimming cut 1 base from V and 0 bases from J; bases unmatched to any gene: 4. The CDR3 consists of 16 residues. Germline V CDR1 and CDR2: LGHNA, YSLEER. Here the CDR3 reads CASSQAPAGSTDTQYF. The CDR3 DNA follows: TGCGCCAGCAGCCAAGCGCCAGCGGGAAGCACAGATACGCAGTATTTT.

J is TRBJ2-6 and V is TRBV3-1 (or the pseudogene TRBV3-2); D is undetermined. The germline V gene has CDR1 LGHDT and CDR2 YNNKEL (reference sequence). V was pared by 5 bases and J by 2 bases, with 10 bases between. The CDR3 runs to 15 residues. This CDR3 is CASSYSGPGANVLTF. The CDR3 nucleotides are TGTGCCAGCAGCTATTCTGGGCCTGGGGCCAACGTCCTGACTTTC.

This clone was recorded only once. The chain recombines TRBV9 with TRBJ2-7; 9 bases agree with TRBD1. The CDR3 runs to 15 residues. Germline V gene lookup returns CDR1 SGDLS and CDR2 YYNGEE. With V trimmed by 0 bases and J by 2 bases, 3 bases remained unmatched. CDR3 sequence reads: CASSVGDRVTYEQYF. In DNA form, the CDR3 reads TGTGCCAGCAGCGTAGGGGACAGGGTCACCTACGAGCAGTACTTC.

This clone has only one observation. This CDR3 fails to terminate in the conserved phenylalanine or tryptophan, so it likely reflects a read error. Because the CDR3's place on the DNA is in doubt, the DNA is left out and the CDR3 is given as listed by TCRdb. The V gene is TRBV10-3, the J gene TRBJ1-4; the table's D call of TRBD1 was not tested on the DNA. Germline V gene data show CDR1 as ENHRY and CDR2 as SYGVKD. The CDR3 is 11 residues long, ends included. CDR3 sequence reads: CAIRGTGREGV.

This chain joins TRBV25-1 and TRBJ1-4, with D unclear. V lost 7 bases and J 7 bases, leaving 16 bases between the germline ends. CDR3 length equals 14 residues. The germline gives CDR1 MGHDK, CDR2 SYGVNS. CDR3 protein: CASTQAVGGEKLFF. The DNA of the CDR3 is TGTGCCAGCACCCAAGCCGTAGGAGGTGAAAAACTGTTTTTT.

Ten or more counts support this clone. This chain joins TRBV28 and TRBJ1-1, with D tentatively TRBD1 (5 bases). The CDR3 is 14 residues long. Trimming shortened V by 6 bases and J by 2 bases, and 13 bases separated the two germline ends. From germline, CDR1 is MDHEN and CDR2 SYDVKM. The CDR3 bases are TGTGCCAGCAGCCTGGGCGACAGTAACACTGAAGCTTTCTTT. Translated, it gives CASSLGDSNTEAFF.

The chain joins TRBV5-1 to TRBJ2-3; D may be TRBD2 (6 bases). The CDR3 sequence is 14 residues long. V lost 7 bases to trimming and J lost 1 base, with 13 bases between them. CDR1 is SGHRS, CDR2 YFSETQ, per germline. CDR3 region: CASSPGERTDTQYF. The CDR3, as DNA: TGCGCCAGCTCCCCGGGGGAGCGCACAGATACGCAGTATTTT.

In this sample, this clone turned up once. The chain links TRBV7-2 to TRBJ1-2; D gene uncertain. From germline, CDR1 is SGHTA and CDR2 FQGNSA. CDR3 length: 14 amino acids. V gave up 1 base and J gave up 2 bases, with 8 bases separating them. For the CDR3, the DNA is TGTGCCAGCAGCTTAGACCAGATAAACTATGGCTACACCTTC. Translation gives CASSLDQINYGYTF.